A selection of T cell receptor beta chains follows, all from one sample in a study of shared clonotypes between healthy human individuals. Profiling relied on immunoSEQ multiplex PCR, and the TCRdb table lists in-frame clones only, not all of them. The sample includes 1,400,000 or so clones, 97% to 99% of them seen just once. Material for sequencing was naive CD4+ T cells sorted from blood. Every receptor here comes from a man younger than 40 in good health. The CDR3 runs from the conserved cysteine through the conserved F or W. The D gene is left open where the match is weak. Part of the rows lack a size; the others show once, few, many or a class for expanded clones.

v_gene	abundance	j_gene	d_gene	CDR3nt	CDR3aa
TRBV5-1	NA	TRBJ2-5	TRBD2	TGCGCCAGCAGCTTGGCACCAACTAGCGCGGGTGGAGAGACCCAGTACTTC	CASSLAPTSAGGETQYF
TRBV5-1	NA	TRBJ2-2	TRBD1	TGCGCCAGCAGCTCCCACAGGGGCGGTCCCGGGGAGCTGTTTTTT	CASSSHRGGPGELFF
TRBV30	NA	TRBJ1-5	NA	TGTGCCTGCTCAGTAGGGAGCAATCAGCCCCAGCATTTT	CACSVGSNQPQHF
TRBV29-1	NA	TRBJ1-1	TRBD1	TGCAGCGCCGCAGGGGGCCCGAACACTGAAGCTTTCTTT	CSAAGGPNTEAFF
TRBV19	NA	TRBJ1-5	TRBD1	TGTGCCAGTAGTGTCTTACAGGGGATTAGCAATCAGCCCCAGCATTTT	CASSVLQGISNQPQHF
TRBV28	once	TRBJ2-7	TRBD1	TGTGCCAGCAGTAGCGGGACAGGGGGTGAATACGAGCAGTACTTC	CASSSGTGGEYEQYF
TRBV2	NA	TRBJ2-3	TRBD2	TGTGCCAGCAGCTTAGCGGGAAACACAGATACGCAGTATTTT	CASSLAGNTDTQYF
TRBV5-1	NA	TRBJ1-4	NA	TGCGCCAGCAGCTTGATCGGACAGATAAATGAAAAACTGTTTTTT	CASSLIGQINEKLFF
TRBV29-1	NA	TRBJ1-1	NA	TGCAGCGTACGGACAGAGAGGGGGACTGAAGCTTTCTTT	CSVRTERGTEAFF
TRBV5-8	once	TRBJ2-5	TRBD2	TGTGCCAGCAGCTTGCCGCGGGGGTACCAAGAGACCCAGTACTTC	CASSLPRGYQETQYF
TRBV18	NA	TRBJ2-7	NA	TGTGCCAGCTCACCACCGTCAGGGGACGAGCAGTACTTC	CASSPPSGDEQYF
TRBV11-1	NA	TRBJ2-5	NA	TGTGCCAGCAGCTTACGCCCTGGTCAAGAGACCCAGTACTTC	CASSLRPGQETQYF
TRBV7-7	NA	TRBJ2-2	NA	TGTGCCAGCAGCTCAATCGATTTGCCCACCGGGGAGCTGTTTTTT	CASSSIDLPTGELFF
TRBV2	NA	TRBJ2-7	NA	TGTGCCAGCCCTATGGGGGGCTACGAGCAGTACTTC	CASPMGGYEQYF
TRBV29-1	NA	TRBJ2-7	TRBD2	TGCAGCGTTGAGTTAGCGGGGCTGTACGAGCAGTACTTC	CSVELAGLYEQYF
TRBV19	NA	TRBJ2-3	TRBD2	TGTGCCAGTAGCGCAGCCGGACTAGCTGCTGCTAGCACAGATACGCAGTATTTT	CASSAAGLAAASTDTQYF
TRBV5-5	NA	TRBJ2-5	NA	TGTGCCAGCAGCTTACCGCCGGCGACCCAGTACTTC	CASSLPPATQYF
TRBV6-1	NA	TRBJ1-2	TRBD1	TGTGCCAGCGGAGACAGGGGTGGTTATGGCTACACCTTC	CASGDRGGYGYTF
TRBV7-9	NA	TRBJ1-1	NA	TGTGCCAGCAGCCCTGACGCTTTCTTT	CASSPDAFF
TRBV19	NA	TRBJ1-2	NA	TGTGCCAGTAGTTCACAGATTAACTATGGCTACACCTTC	CASSSQINYGYTF
TRBV4-3	NA	TRBJ1-1	TRBD1	TGCGCCAGCAGGCGGGGGACAGACACTGAAGCTTTCTTT	CASRRGTDTEAFF
TRBV25-1	few	TRBJ1-1	NA	TGTGCCAGCACCCTGAACACTGAAGCTTTCTTT	CASTLNTEAFF
TRBV9	few	TRBJ2-7	TRBD2	TGTGCCAGCAGCGTAGAGGGGACTAGCGGCTACGAGCAGTACTTC	CASSVEGTSGYEQYF
TRBV11-2	NA	TRBJ2-7	TRBD2	TGTGCCAGCAGCTTTCGCCTAGCGGGACCCTACTACGAGCAGTACTTC	CASSFRLAGPYYEQYF
TRBV9	NA	TRBJ2-3	NA	TGTGCCAGCAGCCCCTCCTCCTTTGATACGCAGTATTTT	CASSPSSFDTQYF
TRBV11-3	NA	TRBJ2-1	TRBD2	TGTGCCAGCAGCCGCGGACTAGCGGGTGGCGATGAGCAGTTCTTC	CASSRGLAGGDEQFF
TRBV7-2	NA	TRBJ2-5	TRBD2	TGTGCCAGCAGCCCCCCGGGACTACCAAAAGAGACCCAGTACTTC	CASSPPGLPKETQYF
TRBV7-6	NA	TRBJ2-3	TRBD2	TGTGCCAGCAGCTTAGAGTCCCCGGGACTAGCGGGAGCAGATACGCAGTATTTT	CASSLESPGLAGADTQYF
TRBV5-1	NA	TRBJ1-1	NA	TGCGCCAGCAGCCTTACCCTGGGGGGCACTGAAGCTTTCTTT	CASSLTLGGTEAFF
TRBV6-6	NA	TRBJ2-1	NA	TGTGCCAGCAGTTACTCGAGAGGGAGCTCCTACAATGAGCAGTTCTTC	CASSYSRGSSYNEQFF
TRBV5-1	NA	TRBJ2-7	NA	TGCGCCAGCAGCCTCACGGACGAGCAGTACTTC	CASSLTDEQYF
TRBV16	NA	TRBJ2-1	NA	TGTGCCAGCAGCCAATCGCATGAGCAGTTCTTC	CASSQSHEQFF
TRBV30	NA	TRBJ2-1	NA	TGTGCCTGGAGTGACCAGGTTGAGCAGTTCTTC	CAWSDQVEQFF
TRBV19	NA	TRBJ2-5	TRBD2	TGTGCCAGTAGTACGTTTCTAGCGGGAGTCACCACAGAGACCCAGTACTTC	CASSTFLAGVTTETQYF
TRBV9	NA	TRBJ2-3	NA	TGTGCCAGCAGCTTCGCTGGGGGGGCTCAGTCAGATACGCAGTATTTT	CASSFAGGAQSDTQYF
TRBV27	NA	TRBJ2-5	TRBD1	TGTGCCAGCAGTTTATACCGACAGGGGGTAGAGACCCAGTACTTC	CASSLYRQGVETQYF
TRBV2	NA	TRBJ1-1	NA	TGTGCCAGCAGTCGCGCAGGGCAACTCACTGAAGCTTTCTTT	CASSRAGQLTEAFF
TRBV19	NA	TRBJ1-5	NA	TGTGCCAGTAAACAGGACAGAAATCAGCCCCAGCATTTT	CASKQDRNQPQHF
TRBV5-1	NA	TRBJ2-1	NA	TGCGCCAGCAGCTTGGGGGGTGCCTCCTACAATGAGCAGTTCTTC	CASSLGGASYNEQFF
TRBV5-4	NA	TRBJ1-1	TRBD1	TGTGCCAGCAGCTTGGGGGACAGGGCGAACACTGAAGCTTTCTTT	CASSLGDRANTEAFF
TRBV6-6	NA	TRBJ2-7	TRBD1	TGTGCCAGCAGTCAGGGGGCCTACGAGCAGTACTTC	CASSQGAYEQYF
TRBV6-5	NA	TRBJ2-1	TRBD1	TGTGCCAGCAGTTTCGCCGGGACAGAGAACAATGAGCAGTTCTTC	CASSFAGTENNEQFF